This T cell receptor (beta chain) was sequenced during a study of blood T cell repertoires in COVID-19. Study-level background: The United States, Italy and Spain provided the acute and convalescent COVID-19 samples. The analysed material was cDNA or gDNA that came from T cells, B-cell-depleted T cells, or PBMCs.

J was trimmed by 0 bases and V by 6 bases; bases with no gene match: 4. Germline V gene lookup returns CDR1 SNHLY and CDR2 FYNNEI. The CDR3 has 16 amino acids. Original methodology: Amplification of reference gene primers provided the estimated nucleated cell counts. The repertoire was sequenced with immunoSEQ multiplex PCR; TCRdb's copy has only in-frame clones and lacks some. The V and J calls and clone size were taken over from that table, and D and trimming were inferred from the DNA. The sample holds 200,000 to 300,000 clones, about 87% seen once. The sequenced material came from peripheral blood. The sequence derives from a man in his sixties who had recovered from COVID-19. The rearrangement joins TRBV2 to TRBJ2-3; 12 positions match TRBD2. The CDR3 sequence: CASRELAGGSTDTQYF. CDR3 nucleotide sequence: TGTGCCAGCAGGGAACTAGCGGGGGGAAGCACAGATACGCAGTATTTT.